The rows below give T cell receptor beta chains drawn from one sample of a study of blood T cell repertoires in COVID-19. The table came from immunoSEQ multiplex PCR; TCRdb's copy has only in-frame clones and leaves some out. The repertoire holds approximately 61,000 clones, around 85% seen once, with about 14% in the top ten. The sequencing sample was made of peripheral blood. These receptors came from a human donor in a cohort sampled during active COVID-19. CDR3s include the opening cysteine and the closing phenylalanine or tryptophan. A D gene is named only where the DNA matches it firmly. The size of a clone is reported for some rows only, either as once, few or many, or as a class for expanded clones.

J gene: TRBJ1-5
V gene: TRBV10-2
D gene: NA
clone size: NA
CDR3 protein: CASSEPRGPPYSNQPQHF
CDR3 DNA: TGCGCCAGCAGTGAGCCCAGGGGCCCACCTTATAGCAATCAGCCCCAGCATTTT

J gene: TRBJ2-1
V gene: TRBV19
D gene: NA
clone size: NA
CDR3 protein: CASRGPSYNEQFF
CDR3 DNA: TGTGCCAGTCGCGGGCCGTCCTACAATGAGCAGTTCTTC

J gene: TRBJ1-4
V gene: TRBV5-8
D gene: NA
clone size: NA
CDR3 protein: CASSLEGVLTNEKLFF
CDR3 DNA: TGTGCCAGCAGCTTGGAGGGGGTCTTAACTAATGAAAAACTGTTTTTT

J gene: TRBJ2-2
V gene: TRBV10-3
D gene: TRBD2
clone size: NA
CDR3 protein: CASSRREIDGELFF
CDR3 DNA: TGTGCCTCCTCGAGGCGGGAGATCGACGGGGAGCTGTTTTTT

J gene: TRBJ1-1
V gene: TRBV5-1
D gene: TRBD1
clone size: NA
CDR3 protein: CASSPPTGTMNTEAFF
CDR3 DNA: TGCGCCAGCAGCCCGCCGACAGGGACAATGAACACTGAAGCTTTCTTT

J gene: TRBJ1-5
V gene: TRBV3-1/TRBV3-2
D gene: NA
clone size: once
CDR3 protein: CASSQVPGQPQHF
CDR3 DNA: TGTGCCAGCAGCCAAGTGCCCGGTCAGCCCCAGCATTTT

J gene: TRBJ1-6
V gene: TRBV28
D gene: NA
clone size: NA
CDR3 protein: CASSTPSSYSNSPLHF
CDR3 DNA: TGTGCCAGCAGTACCCCCTCCTCGTACTCTAATTCACCCCTCCACTTT

J gene: TRBJ2-7
V gene: TRBV28
D gene: NA
clone size: NA
CDR3 protein: CASSLGSSYEQYF
CDR3 DNA: TGTGCCAGCAGTTTAGGCAGTTCCTACGAGCAGTACTTC

J gene: TRBJ2-5
V gene: TRBV4-1
D gene: TRBD2
clone size: NA
CDR3 protein: CASSQQPFVLAGYETQYF
CDR3 DNA: TGCGCCAGCAGCCAACAACCTTTTGTACTAGCGGGATACGAGACCCAGTACTTC

J gene: TRBJ1-2
V gene: TRBV28
D gene: NA
clone size: NA
CDR3 protein: CASSLGGIYGYTF
CDR3 DNA: TGTGCCAGCAGTTTAGGCGGGATCTATGGCTACACCTTC

J gene: TRBJ2-2
V gene: TRBV7-3
D gene: TRBD2
clone size: few
CDR3 protein: CASSLLAGGPNTGELFF
CDR3 DNA: TGTGCCAGCAGCTTACTAGCGGGAGGGCCGAACACCGGGGAGCTGTTTTTT

J gene: TRBJ1-1
V gene: TRBV12-3/TRBV12-4
D gene: TRBD1
clone size: NA
CDR3 protein: CASSPRQGPEAFF
CDR3 DNA: TGTGCCAGCAGCCCTCGACAGGGCCCTGAAGCTTTCTTT

J gene: TRBJ2-7
V gene: TRBV11-3
D gene: NA
clone size: NA
CDR3 protein: CASSLLGRPGYEQYF
CDR3 DNA: TGTGCCAGCAGCTTACTTGGCAGGCCCGGATACGAGCAGTACTTC

J gene: TRBJ1-1
V gene: TRBV21-1
D gene: NA
clone size: NA
CDR3 protein: CASSKDGSSGLNTEAFF
CDR3 DNA: TGTGCCAGCAGCAAAGATGGCAGTAGCGGCTTGAACACTGAAGCTTTCTTT

J gene: TRBJ2-7
V gene: TRBV28
D gene: NA
clone size: NA
CDR3 protein: CASSDKSPPGSYEQYF
CDR3 DNA: TGTGCCAGCAGCGATAAATCTCCCCCAGGATCCTACGAGCAGTACTTC

J gene: TRBJ2-1
V gene: TRBV11-2
D gene: NA
clone size: NA
CDR3 protein: CASSLVRQGYYNEQFF
CDR3 DNA: TGTGCCAGCAGCTTAGTACGGCAGGGCTACTACAATGAGCAGTTCTTC

J gene: TRBJ2-5
V gene: TRBV6-1
D gene: NA
clone size: NA
CDR3 protein: CASSEGGYVYQETQYF
CDR3 DNA: TGTGCCAGCAGTGAAGGAGGCTATGTCTACCAAGAGACCCAGTACTTC

J gene: TRBJ1-5
V gene: TRBV28
D gene: NA
clone size: NA
CDR3 protein: CASRSQGISPNQPQHF
CDR3 DNA: TGTGCCAGCAGATCTCAGGGAATATCCCCCAATCAGCCCCAGCATTTT

J gene: TRBJ1-4
V gene: TRBV5-1
D gene: NA
clone size: few
CDR3 protein: CASSLEGGFNEKLFF
CDR3 DNA: TGCGCCAGCAGCTTGGAAGGCGGTTTTAATGAAAAACTGTTTTTT

J gene: TRBJ2-7
V gene: TRBV27
D gene: TRBD1
clone size: NA
CDR3 protein: CASSSTPQGVQYF
CDR3 DNA: TGTGCCAGCAGTTCTACTCCCCAGGGGGTGCAGTACTTC

J gene: TRBJ2-5
V gene: TRBV18
D gene: NA
clone size: NA
CDR3 protein: CASSPPKGETQYF
CDR3 DNA: TGTGCCAGCTCACCCCCCAAGGGGGAGACCCAGTACTTC

J gene: TRBJ2-7
V gene: TRBV4-1
D gene: NA
clone size: NA
CDR3 protein: CASSRAYEQYF
CDR3 DNA: TGCGCCAGCAGCCGCGCTTATGAGCAGTACTTC

J gene: TRBJ1-6
V gene: TRBV27
D gene: TRBD1
clone size: NA
CDR3 protein: CASSTRQGAVGNSPLHF
CDR3 DNA: TGTGCCAGCAGTACCCGACAGGGGGCGGTGGGTAATTCACCCCTCCACTTT

J gene: TRBJ2-7
V gene: TRBV18
D gene: TRBD1
clone size: NA
CDR3 protein: CASSPTTGAATYEQYF
CDR3 DNA: TGTGCCAGCTCACCAACGACAGGGGCCGCAACCTACGAGCAGTACTTC

J gene: TRBJ1-2
V gene: TRBV25-1
D gene: NA
clone size: NA
CDR3 protein: CASNQGKGHNGYTF
CDR3 DNA: TGTGCCAGCAACCAGGGAAAGGGGCATAATGGCTACACCTTC

J gene: TRBJ2-2
V gene: TRBV19
D gene: NA
clone size: NA
CDR3 protein: CASSIQLEGEGTGELFF
CDR3 DNA: TGTGCCAGTAGTATTCAGCTTGAGGGGGAGGGCACCGGGGAGCTGTTTTTT

J gene: TRBJ1-2
V gene: TRBV27
D gene: NA
clone size: NA
CDR3 protein: CASSLKSPPEYYGYTF
CDR3 DNA: TGTGCCAGCAGTTTAAAAAGTCCCCCCGAGTATTATGGCTACACCTTC

J gene: TRBJ2-3
V gene: TRBV29-1
D gene: NA
clone size: NA
CDR3 protein: CSLEGGSTDTQYF
CDR3 DNA: TGCAGCCTCGAGGGCGGGAGCACAGATACGCAGTATTTT

J gene: TRBJ1-3
V gene: TRBV12-3/TRBV12-4
D gene: NA
clone size: NA
CDR3 protein: CASSPGSGNTIYF
CDR3 DNA: TGTGCCAGCAGTCCCGGCTCTGGAAACACCATATATTTT

J gene: TRBJ1-1
V gene: TRBV7-6
D gene: TRBD1
clone size: many
CDR3 protein: CASSPTGSTEAFF
CDR3 DNA: TGTGCCAGCAGCCCGACAGGGAGTACTGAAGCTTTCTTT

J gene: TRBJ1-2
V gene: TRBV28
D gene: NA
clone size: NA
CDR3 protein: CASGAREDYGYTF
CDR3 DNA: TGTGCCAGCGGGGCCAGGGAGGACTATGGCTACACCTTC

J gene: TRBJ1-1
V gene: TRBV9
D gene: TRBD1
clone size: NA
CDR3 protein: CASSARQGGNTEAFF
CDR3 DNA: TGTGCCAGCAGCGCCCGACAGGGAGGGAACACTGAAGCTTTCTTT

J gene: TRBJ1-6
V gene: TRBV6-5
D gene: NA
clone size: NA
CDR3 protein: CASSYSISQGALALHF
CDR3 DNA: TGTGCCAGCAGTTACTCGATATCCCAGGGTGCCTTGGCCCTCCACTTT

J gene: TRBJ2-7
V gene: TRBV6-2/TRBV6-3
D gene: NA
clone size: NA
CDR3 protein: CASSYGSGHLRGQYF
CDR3 DNA: TGTGCCAGCAGTTACGGTAGCGGACACCTACGAGGGCAGTACTTC

J gene: TRBJ2-3
V gene: TRBV21-1
D gene: NA
clone size: NA
CDR3 protein: CASSNGKGWGTDTQYF
CDR3 DNA: TGTGCCAGCAGCAATGGGAAGGGGTGGGGCACAGATACGCAGTATTTT

J gene: TRBJ2-7
V gene: TRBV18
D gene: TRBD1
clone size: NA
CDR3 protein: CASSPLGTEIDEQYF
CDR3 DNA: TGTGCCAGCTCACCACTTGGGACAGAGATCGACGAGCAGTACTTC

J gene: TRBJ1-1
V gene: TRBV28
D gene: NA
clone size: NA
CDR3 protein: CASSLSPLGRVTTEAFF
CDR3 DNA: TGTGCCAGCAGTTTGAGTCCCCTCGGCAGGGTCACCACTGAAGCTTTCTTT

J gene: TRBJ1-6
V gene: TRBV27
D gene: NA
clone size: NA
CDR3 protein: CASSFLKGSYNSPLHF
CDR3 DNA: TGTGCCAGCAGTTTCCTGAAGGGGTCCTATAATTCACCCCTCCACTTT

J gene: TRBJ2-5
V gene: TRBV15
D gene: TRBD2
clone size: NA
CDR3 protein: CATSRGLGLAEETQYF
CDR3 DNA: TGTGCCACCAGCAGAGGGTTAGGACTAGCGGAAGAGACCCAGTACTTC

J gene: TRBJ1-4
V gene: TRBV6-1
D gene: NA
clone size: NA
CDR3 protein: CASSEAGAGKLFF
CDR3 DNA: TGTGCCAGCAGTGAAGCAGGAGCCGGGAAACTGTTTTTT

J gene: TRBJ2-4
V gene: TRBV28
D gene: NA
clone size: few
CDR3 protein: CAIRPGQEAKNIQYF
CDR3 DNA: TGTGCCATCAGGCCGGGACAAGAAGCCAAAAACATTCAGTACTTC

J gene: TRBJ2-3
V gene: TRBV19
D gene: NA
clone size: few
CDR3 protein: CASSILAGTDTQYF
CDR3 DNA: TGTGCCAGTAGTATACTCGCGGGCACAGATACGCAGTATTTT

J gene: TRBJ1-5
V gene: TRBV7-2
D gene: TRBD1
clone size: NA
CDR3 protein: CASSLDGQANQPQHF
CDR3 DNA: TGTGCCAGCAGCTTAGATGGACAGGCTAATCAGCCCCAGCATTTT

J gene: TRBJ2-1
V gene: TRBV10-1
D gene: TRBD2
clone size: NA
CDR3 protein: CASRAGTSGNNEQFF
CDR3 DNA: TGCGCCAGCAGGGCCGGGACTAGCGGGAACAATGAGCAGTTCTTC

J gene: TRBJ2-7
V gene: TRBV19
D gene: NA
clone size: NA
CDR3 protein: CASSFGGLGYEQYF
CDR3 DNA: TGTGCCAGTAGTTTCGGGGGGCTAGGGTACGAGCAGTACTTC

J gene: TRBJ2-1
V gene: TRBV14
D gene: TRBD2
clone size: NA
CDR3 protein: CASSQDRGLAGALNEQFF
CDR3 DNA: TGTGCCAGCAGCCAAGATCGGGGACTAGCGGGAGCTCTGAATGAGCAGTTCTTC

J gene: TRBJ2-1
V gene: TRBV7-9
D gene: NA
clone size: few
CDR3 protein: CASSSPGGPGIF
CDR3 DNA: TGTGCCAGCAGCTCCCCCGGGGGGCCGGGGATCTTC

J gene: TRBJ1-2
V gene: TRBV12-3/TRBV12-4
D gene: NA
clone size: NA
CDR3 protein: CASSDLGGGGYTF
CDR3 DNA: TGTGCCAGCAGTGACCTGGGGGGAGGGGGCTACACCTTC

J gene: TRBJ2-5
V gene: TRBV9
D gene: NA
clone size: once
CDR3 protein: CASSVSPGSQETQYF
CDR3 DNA: TGTGCCAGCAGCGTCTCGCCCGGGTCCCAAGAGACCCAGTACTTC

J gene: TRBJ2-1
V gene: TRBV19
D gene: TRBD2
clone size: once
CDR3 protein: CASSTPGGSQNEQFF
CDR3 DNA: TGTGCCAGTAGTACCCCGGGCGGGAGTCAGAATGAGCAGTTCTTC